The following is a T cell receptor (beta chain) sequence with its context. The entry originates in a study of T-cell reconstitution after alpha-beta-depleted transplantation in children. Per germline, CDR1 SQVTM and CDR2 ANQGSEA. Between the trimmed V and J ends, which lost 6 bases and 6 bases, there was a span of 21 bases. The CDR3 extends over 15 amino acids. As it was prepared, the TCRbeta library received unique molecular identifiers. One entry per CDR3 protein results from TCRdb running MiXCR on the PCR reads. This table holds about 610,000 distinct CDR3 sequences, roughly a quarter found once. Sample: PBMCs, taken before TCRalphabeta/CD19-depleted stem cell transplant. This chain joins TRBV29-1 and TRBJ2-1, with D possibly being TRBD2 (6 bases). The receptor was isolated from a boy under two years old with Wiskott-Aldrich syndrome, due to receive a stem cell transplant. The CDR3 protein is CSVPKVEGYGNEQFF. CDR3 sequence (DNA): TGCAGCGTCCCCAAGGTGGAGGGGTATGGCAATGAGCAGTTCTTC.